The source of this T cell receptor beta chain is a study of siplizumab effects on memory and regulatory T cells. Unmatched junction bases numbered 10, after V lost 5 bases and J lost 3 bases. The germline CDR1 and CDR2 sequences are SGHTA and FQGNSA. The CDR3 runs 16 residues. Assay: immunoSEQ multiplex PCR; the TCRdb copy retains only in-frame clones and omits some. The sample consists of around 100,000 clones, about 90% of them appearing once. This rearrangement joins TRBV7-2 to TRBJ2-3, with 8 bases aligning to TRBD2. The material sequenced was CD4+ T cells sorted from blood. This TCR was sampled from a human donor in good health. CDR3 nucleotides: TGTGCCAGCAGCCCGATAGCGGGAACCTTTACAGATACGCAGTATTTT. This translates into CASSPIAGTFTDTQYF.